This entry is about one T cell receptor beta chain. This sample was included in a study of CD8 T cells in Susac syndrome. Reverse transcription of about 0.5 to 1 ug RNA used random hexamers. TCRdb redid the calling of the immunoSEQ multiplex PCR reads with MiXCR, one entry per CDR3 protein. The sample lists fewer than 200,000 distinct CDR3 sequences, roughly 92% occurring once. CDR3 length: 13 amino acids. Unmatched junction bases numbered 4, after V lost 4 bases and J lost 8 bases. Germline values: CDR1 SGHTA, CDR2 FQGNSA. The rearrangement links TRBV7-2 to TRBJ2-4; 8 positions match TRBD1. The receptor comes from a human donor in good health. The specimen was CD4+ T cells from PBMCs. The CDR3 sequence is CASSSDRADIQYF. CDR3 sequence (DNA): TGTGCCAGCAGCTCGGACAGGGCGGACATTCAGTACTTC.